This T cell receptor beta chain was observed in a study of CD8 T cells in ankylosing spondylitis (dated by TCRdb to about 2017). General notes on the study: The study profiled T cell receptor beta repertoires in healthy donors and ankylosing spondylitis patients to find disease-linked TCR variants. In total, the full study cohort was made up of 85 to 140 healthy donors and some 26 ankylosing spondylitis patients. Peripheral blood samples were taken, and synovial fluid was additionally collected from ankylosing spondylitis patients. Broad study findings and their caveats: Some TCR beta motif variants had previously been reported in synovial fluid and blood of reactive arthritis patients, which suggested common disease-initiation mechanisms. The disease-linked clones showed a CD8+ phenotype and occurred at relatively low frequencies in peripheral blood. A TCR beta motif of seven or eight highly homologous amino acid variants appeared characteristic of blood from ankylosing spondylitis patients. The disease-linked clones were reported as significantly enriched in matched synovial fluid samples from ankylosing spondylitis patients.

Cut back by 0 bases and 6 bases, the V and J ends lie 10 bases apart. The CDR3 runs 14 residues from the cysteine to the phenylalanine. Only CDR3 DNA remains: 42 bases, in frame from the first base. The germline V gene encodes CDR1 LGHNA and CDR2 YNFKEQ. The sample holds a few counts of this clonotype. The antigen this receptor binds is unknown. Base qualities are missing; no much larger clone stands one base away. TCRdb records Illumina HiSeq 2500 as the sequencer. Quantitative 5'-RACE with molecular barcodes was used to prepare TCR beta libraries. The authors' pipeline ran thus. To identify disease-linked TCR variants, a new computational method was used, one built on a probabilistic model of VDJ rearrangement. The public sequencing data were trimmed at Q25 with fastp and processed into clonotypes with MiXCR by TCRdb, which kept only in-frame beta chains. For every CDR3 protein sequence, its rows merge into one entry that carries the most common genes and DNA. These V and J calls rely on TCRdb rather than the paper's analysis. The sample includes under 450,000 distinct CDR3 sequences, with 15% to 20% observed a single time. The ten largest clonotypes hold around 0.92% of the sample.

The sequenced sample was blood, either unsorted or a sorted T cell fraction (not recorded which). The chain links TRBV4-2 with TRBJ2-3; possibly the D gene is TRBD2, per 5 matching bases. The sequence was collected from a male donor with ankylosing spondylitis. The nucleotide sequence reads TGTGCCAGCAGCCAAGATGCGACTATTGATACGCAGTATTTT. This gives the protein CASSQDATIDTQYF.